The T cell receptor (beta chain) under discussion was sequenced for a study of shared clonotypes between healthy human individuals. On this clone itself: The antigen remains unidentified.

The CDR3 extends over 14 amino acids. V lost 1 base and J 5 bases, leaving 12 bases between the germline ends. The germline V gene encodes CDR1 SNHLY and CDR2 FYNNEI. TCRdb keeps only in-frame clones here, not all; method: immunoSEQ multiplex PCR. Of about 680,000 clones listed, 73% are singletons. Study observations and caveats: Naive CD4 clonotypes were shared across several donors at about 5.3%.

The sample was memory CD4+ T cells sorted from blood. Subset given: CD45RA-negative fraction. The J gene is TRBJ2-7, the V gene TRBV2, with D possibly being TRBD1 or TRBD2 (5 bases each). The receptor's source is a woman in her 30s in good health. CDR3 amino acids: CASSEVREYNEQYF. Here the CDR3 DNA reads TGTGCCAGCAGTGAAGTCAGGGAGTACAACGAGCAGTACTTC.